These 9 T cell receptor beta chains came from one sample sequenced in a study of OX40 agonist ivuxolimab in advanced cancers. Profiling relied on immunoSEQ multiplex PCR, and the TCRdb table lists in-frame clones only, not all of them. The sample holds around 80,000 clones, 92% seen once. The sample consisted of CD4+ or CD8+ T cells sorted from blood, taken in a trial of the OX40 agonist ivuxolimab. All receptors derive from an adult with an advanced solid tumor such as melanoma, head and neck, liver or kidney cancer.

This sequence joins TRBV6-1 and TRBJ1-3; TRBD1 might be the D (5 bases). V was pared by 3 bases and J by 0 bases, with 9 bases between. The CDR3 consists of 15 residues. Per germline, CDR1 MNHNS and CDR2 SASEGT. The CDR3 is CASSDGTYSGNTIYF. CDR3 in DNA: TGTGCCAGCAGTGACGGGACTTACTCTGGAAACACCATATATTTT.

The chain joins TRBV19 to TRBJ1-2; 9 positions match TRBD1. Per germline, CDR1 LNHDA and CDR2 SQIVND (reference sequence). With 5 bases clipped from V and 8 bases from J, the junction kept 12 bases outside the gene matches. The CDR3 is 15 amino acids. The CDR3 DNA sequence: TGTGCCAGTAGTGTGAACAGGGGGCGTAATAAAGGCTACACCTTC. This gives the protein CASSVNRGRNKGYTF. The full variable domain, completed using reference TRBV19 and TRBJ1-2, is DGGITQSPKYLFRKEGQNVTLSCEQNLNHDAMYWYRQDPGQGLRLIYYSQIVNDFQKGDIAEGYSVSREKKESFPLTVTSAQKNPTAFYLCASSVNRGRNKGYTFGSGTRLTVV.

The chain links TRBV27 to TRBJ1-1, with a possible D match to TRBD1 (6 bases). The CDR3 length is 14 residues. V was trimmed by 6 bases and J by 1 base, leaving 12 bases between them. Germline assignment: CDR1 MNHEY and CDR2 SMNVEV (reference sequence). CDR3 bases: TGTGCCAGCAGGGCGGAGGACAGGAACACTGAAGCTTTCTTT. Residues: CASRAEDRNTEAFF.

This clone was observed a single time. The chain links TRBV13 to TRBJ2-7; D possibly corresponds to TRBD2 (6 bases). Trimming took off 0 bases at V and 8 bases at J, with 14 bases between the two ends. From germline, CDR1 is PRHDT and CDR2 FYEKMQ (reference sequence). There are 14 residues in the CDR3. The CDR3 region is CASSLGDYRDQQYF. CDR3 in DNA: TGTGCCAGCAGCTTAGGGGACTACCGTGATCAGCAGTACTTC.

The chain combines TRBV6-1 with TRBJ1-6, with 8 bases aligning to TRBD1. With 6 bases clipped from V and 5 bases from J, the junction kept 6 bases outside the gene matches. Germline values: CDR1 MNHNS, CDR2 SASEGT. The CDR3 consists of 15 residues. The CDR3 is CASRATGGDNSPLHF. The CDR3 DNA reads as TGTGCCAGCAGGGCAACAGGGGGAGATAATTCACCCCTCCACTTT.

Turning to this clone: Other DNA sequences from this sample encode an identical CDR3 as well. The chain uses TRBV19 and TRBJ2-4, with D possibly TRBD1 on 5 matching bases. The CDR3 consists of 14 residues. CDR1 LNHDA and CDR2 SQIVND come from the germline V gene (reference sequence). With 1 base removed from V and 6 bases from J, the gap between germline ends came to 10 bases. The CDR3 protein is CASSIAGQGNIQYF. In nucleotides, the CDR3 is TGTGCCAGTAGTATAGCCGGGCAGGGAAACATTCAGTACTTC.

This clone has more than one count but fewer than ten. This sequence joins TRBV4-2 and TRBJ2-5; tentatively, D is TRBD2 (5 bases). The CDR3 contains 14 residues. Germline V gene sequence: CDR1 LGHNA, CDR2 YNFKEQ. V was pared by 4 bases and J by 1 base, with 10 bases between. The CDR3 bases are TGTGCCAGCAGCCGAGTACTAGGCCAAGAGACCCAGTACTTC. This gives the protein CASSRVLGQETQYF.

V usage is TRBV2 and J usage is TRBJ2-1; D gene uncertain. Deletions cut 5 bases from V and 3 bases from J, with 5 bases between. This CDR3 has 12 amino acids. Germline CDR1 and CDR2: SNHLY and FYNNEI. The chain's CDR3 is CASSPNYNEQFF. CDR3 sequence (DNA): TGTGCCAGCAGTCCCAACTACAATGAGCAGTTCTTC. The full variable domain, in which reference TRBV2 and TRBJ2-1 provide the parts outside the CDR3, is EPEVTQTPSHQVTQMGQEVILRCVPISNHLYFYWYRQILGQKVEFLVSFYNNEISEKSEIFDDQFSVERPDGSNFTLKIRSTKLEDSAMYFCASSPNYNEQFFGPGTRLTVL.

The chain joins TRBV19 to TRBJ2-3, with 9 bases fitting TRBD1. The CDR3 is 14 amino acids. J was trimmed by 0 bases and V by 9 bases; bases with no gene match: 4. Germline assignment: CDR1 LNHDA and CDR2 SQIVND (reference sequence). The CDR3 coding sequence is TGTGCCAGCAGGGACAGGGCGAGCACAGATACGCAGTATTTT. Its protein is CASRDRASTDTQYF. The full variable domain, its missing parts supplied by reference TRBV19 and TRBJ2-3, is DGGITQSPKYLFRKEGQNVTLSCEQNLNHDAMYWYRQDPGQGLRLIYYSQIVNDFQKGDIAEGYSVSREKKESFPLTVTSAQKNPTAFYLCASRDRASTDTQYFGPGTRLTVL.